The 22 T cell receptor beta chains below were found in one sample sequenced in a study of T cell changes during pregnancy in multiple sclerosis (dated by TCRdb to 2018 to 2020). The method was the immunoSEQ multiplex PCR assay. As stored in TCRdb, this immuneACCESS dataset retains in-frame rearrangements with V and J assigned. A fraction of the clones does not appear; measured against another copy, unresolved V genes explain less than half of the discrepancy, and the remainder lacks a known reason. The sample table shows about 59,000 clones, and approximately 94% are seen once. The ten largest account for just over 2.5% of the sample. The sequenced sample was CD8+ T cells from peripheral blood mononuclear cells, obtained after pregnancy. Every receptor here comes from a female donor with multiple sclerosis, enrolled in a pregnancy study.

The rearrangement links TRBV7-9 to TRBJ2-6, with D perhaps matching TRBD1 (6 bases). Germline loops: CDR1 SEHNR, CDR2 FQNEAQ (reference sequence). The CDR3 is made up of 14 amino acids. Between the trimmed V and J ends, which lost 5 bases and 2 bases, there was a span of 7 bases. CDR3: CASSQGTGANVLTF. The DNA for the CDR3 is TGTGCCAGCAGCCAGGGGACTGGGGCCAACGTCCTGACTTTC.

This chain uses TRBV27 with TRBJ2-7; tentative D call: TRBD1 (7 bases). Germline CDR1 MNHEY, CDR2 SMNVEV (reference sequence). V lost 2 bases to trimming and J lost 6 bases, with 14 bases between them. The CDR3 loop spans 14 amino acids. Here the CDR3 reads CASSLETRGREQYF. As DNA, the CDR3 is TGTGCCAGCAGTTTAGAGACTAGGGGGCGCGAGCAGTACTTC.

The chain has TRBV6-4 and TRBJ2-1; TRBD2 agrees at 9 bases. Germline V gene data show CDR1 as MRHNA and CDR2 as SNTAGT. After removal of 6 bases from V and 4 bases from J, the junction contained 10 bases not matched to a gene. The CDR3 runs to 16 residues. The CDR3 is CASSPETSGDYNEQFF. CDR3 bases: TGTGCCAGCAGCCCTGAGACTAGCGGAGATTACAATGAGCAGTTCTTC.

This rearrangement joins TRBV5-1 to TRBJ2-7, with 13 bases identical to TRBD2. V was clipped by 4 bases and J by 5 bases; unmatched bases: 6. Germline V gene sequence: CDR1 SGHRS, CDR2 YFSETQ. This CDR3 region has 15 residues. CDR3 coding DNA: TGCGCCAGCAGCGGAGGACTAGCGGGAGCAAACGAGCAGTACTTC. Amino acid sequence: CASSGGLAGANEQYF. Variable domain in full (rest from reference TRBV5-1 and TRBJ2-7): KAGVTQTPRYLIKTRGQQVTLSCSPISGHRSVSWYQQTPGQGLQFLFEYFSETQRNKGNFPGRFSGRQFSNSRSEMNVSTLELGDSALYLCASSGGLAGANEQYFGPGTRLTVT.

V usage is TRBV27 and J usage is TRBJ2-1, with D perhaps matching TRBD2 (5 bases). V was clipped by 3 bases and J by 4 bases, with 7 bases between them. This CDR3 spans 13 amino acids. CDR1 MNHEY and CDR2 SMNVEV come from the germline V gene (reference sequence). CDR3 nucleotides: TGTGCCAGCAGTTTGACTATTTACAATGAGCAGTTCTTC. This codes for CASSLTIYNEQFF.

The chain combines TRBV29-1 with TRBJ2-7; 7 nucleotides agree with TRBD2. The CDR3 extends over 15 amino acids. The germline V gene has CDR1 SQVTM and CDR2 ANQGSEA. V was clipped by 4 bases and J by 2 bases; unmatched bases: 11. The CDR3, as DNA: TGCAGCGTTGTCCCTTCCAGGCGGGAGACCTACGAGCAGTACTTC. Translated: CSVVPSRRETYEQYF.

This clone was seen a handful of times. The chain links TRBV19 to TRBJ1-1; 10 positions match TRBD1. Trimming cost V 6 bases and J 7 bases; bases outside gene matches: 8. CDR3 length: 14 residues. Per germline, CDR1 LNHDA and CDR2 SQIVND (reference sequence). The CDR3 nucleotides read TGTGCCAGTAGCAGGGACAGGGGCAGGATTGAAGCTTTCTTT. As protein: CASSRDRGRIEAFF. Full variable domain (rest looked up from reference TRBV19 and TRBJ1-1): DGGITQSPKYLFRKEGQNVTLSCEQNLNHDAMYWYRQDPGQGLRLIYYSQIVNDFQKGDIAEGYSVSREKKESFPLTVTSAQKNPTAFYLCASSRDRGRIEAFFGQGTRLTVV.

The CDR3 region has the DNA TGTGCCAGCAGAATAGGTGGAGCCGAGCAGTACTTC. Residues: CASRIGGAEQYF. This chain links TRBV27 with TRBJ2-7; the D is unclear. Germline V lookup: CDR1 MNHEY, CDR2 SMNVEV (reference sequence). The V gene lost 6 bases and the J gene lost 6 bases, with 12 bases spanning the gap. The CDR3 consists of 12 residues.

This clone was detected once. V gene TRBV11-2 combines with J gene TRBJ2-7; TRBD1 aligns across 7 bases. The V gene's germline CDR1 is SGHAT and CDR2 FQNNGV. J was trimmed by 2 bases and V by 4 bases; bases with no gene match: 8. The CDR3 length is 15 residues. CDR3 protein: CASSSGLGQTYEQYF. In DNA, the CDR3 is TGTGCCAGCAGCTCCGGTTTGGGACAGACCTACGAGCAGTACTTC.

The chain has TRBV4-1 and TRBJ2-4; tentative D call: TRBD1 (6 bases). The length of the CDR3 is 15 residues. V dropped 3 bases and J dropped 0 bases, with 9 bases sitting between them. Germline loops: CDR1 MGHRA, CDR2 YSYEKL. CDR3 in DNA: TGCGCCAGCAGCCAGGGCAGGGGAGCCAAAAACATTCAGTACTTC. Its translation is CASSQGRGAKNIQYF.

The V call is TRBV27, the J call TRBJ2-7; 7 positions agree with TRBD1. This CDR3 has 14 amino acids. Germline V CDR1 and CDR2: MNHEY, SMNVEV (reference sequence). J gave up 2 bases and V 3 bases, and 4 bases lay outside the gene matches. The chain's CDR3 is CASSLTGIPYEQYF. CDR3 coding DNA: TGTGCCAGCAGTTTGACAGGGATCCCCTACGAGCAGTACTTC.

The rearrangement uses TRBV4-1 and TRBJ2-2; D perhaps matches TRBD2 (7 bases). This CDR3 is 17 amino acids long. Per the germline V gene, CDR1 is MGHRA and CDR2 is YSYEKL. V dropped 4 bases and J dropped 0 bases, with 15 bases sitting between them. CDR3 loop: CASSPLPGGSNTGELFF. The CDR3 region has the DNA TGCGCCAGCAGCCCTCTCCCGGGGGGCTCGAACACCGGGGAGCTGTTTTTT.

The chain employs TRBV6-1 and TRBJ1-5, with 10 bases matching TRBD1. Trimming removed 4 bases from V and 3 bases from J; junction bases left unmatched: 6. The CDR3 contains 16 residues. Germline assignment: CDR1 MNHNS and CDR2 SASEGT. CDR3 nucleotide sequence: TGTGCCAGCAGTGGCCGGGACAGGGGACCCAATCAGCCCCAGCATTTT. It codes for CASSGRDRGPNQPQHF.

This clone was observed a single time. The chain carries TRBV7-2 and TRBJ2-5; 10 nucleotides match TRBD2. The CDR3 loop spans 17 amino acids. J lost 4 bases, V lost 3 bases, and 11 bases had no gene match. CDR1 is SGHTA, CDR2 FQGNSA, per germline. The CDR3 sequence: CASSLPRLAGVAETQYF. CDR3 DNA: TGTGCCAGCAGCTTGCCCCGGCTAGCGGGAGTCGCAGAGACCCAGTACTTC.

CDR3 in DNA: TGTGCCAGCAGCCTCGGGACAGGGGACTACAATGAGCAGTTCTTC. Encoded protein: CASSLGTGDYNEQFF. This chain connects TRBV11-2 to TRBJ2-1; TRBD1 matches 10 bases. The length of the CDR3 is 15 residues. Germline V gives CDR1 SGHAT, CDR2 FQNNGV. Losses at the gene ends were 5 bases for V and 3 bases for J; bases not matched to a gene: 4.

This chain joins TRBV30 and TRBJ2-1, with 9 nucleotides matching TRBD2. The CDR3 extends over 14 amino acids. CDR1 is GTSNPN and CDR2 is SVGIG in the germline V gene (reference sequence). Losses at the gene ends were 5 bases for V and 5 bases for J; bases not matched to a gene: 7. The CDR3, as DNA: TGTGCCTGGGAGGCTAGCGGGGCTAACAATGAGCAGTTCTTC. Translating gives CAWEASGANNEQFF. Supplemented by reference TRBV30 and TRBJ2-1, the full variable domain reads SQTIHQWPATLVQPVGSPLSLECTVEGTSNPNLYWYRQAAGRGLQLLFYSVGIGQISSEVPQNLSASRPQDRQFILSSKKLLLSDSGFYLCAWEASGANNEQFFGPGTRLTVL.

The chain couples TRBV7-9 to TRBJ2-7, with TRBD2 matching 7 bases. There are 15 residues in the CDR3. Germline assignment: CDR1 SEHNR and CDR2 FQNEAQ (reference sequence). V trimming: 4 bases; J trimming: 5 bases; junction bases outside the gene matches: 11. CDR3 in DNA: TGTGCCAGCAGCTCACTAGCGCTGGCGTTTCACGAGCAGTACTTC. Its protein is CASSSLALAFHEQYF.

This clone was counted a few times. This chain uses TRBV19 with TRBJ1-5; no clear D. The length of the CDR3 is 14 residues. CDR1 and CDR2 (germline): LNHDA, SQIVND (reference sequence). V lost 2 bases and J lost 0, with 5 bases in between. DNA of the CDR3: TGTGCCAGTAGTATACCCAGTAGCAATCAGCCCCAGCATTTT. Its protein product is CASSIPSSNQPQHF.

The chain recombines TRBV6-1 with TRBJ2-2; a possible D gene is TRBD1 (6 bases). Between the trimmed V and J ends, which lost 10 bases and 0 bases, there was a span of 9 bases. Germline V lookup: CDR1 MNHNS, CDR2 SASEGT. This CDR3 contains 13 residues. The CDR3 region has the DNA TGTGCCATTGGGACACCGAACACCGGGGAGCTGTTTTTT. Amino acids: CAIGTPNTGELFF.

The chain combines TRBV27 with TRBJ2-1, with TRBD2 matching 7 bases. Germline CDR1 reads MNHEY; CDR2 reads SMNVEV (reference sequence). The CDR3 totals 16 residues. V trimming: 4 bases; J trimming: 2 bases; junction bases outside the gene matches: 8. CDR3: CASSSELARAYNEQFF. The CDR3 DNA is TGTGCCAGCAGTTCCGAACTAGCGAGGGCCTACAATGAGCAGTTCTTC.

This sequence joins TRBV27 and TRBJ1-5; 9 positions agree with TRBD1. J gave up 3 bases and V 5 bases, and 5 bases lay outside the gene matches. The CDR3 has 15 residues. Per the germline V gene, CDR1 is MNHEY and CDR2 is SMNVEV (reference sequence). The CDR3 reads CASSPRTGVNQPQHF. Written as DNA, the CDR3 is TGTGCCAGCAGTCCACGGACAGGGGTCAATCAGCCCCAGCATTTT.

The gene calls are TRBV19 and TRBJ2-7, with 10 bases fitting TRBD1. There are 14 residues in the CDR3. CDR1 LNHDA and CDR2 SQIVND come from the germline V gene (reference sequence). The J segment lost 5 bases and the V segment lost 5 bases, leaving 6 bases of the junction unmatched. The CDR3 protein is CASSETGGRDEQYF. For the CDR3, the DNA is TGTGCCAGTAGTGAGACAGGGGGCAGAGACGAGCAGTACTTC.